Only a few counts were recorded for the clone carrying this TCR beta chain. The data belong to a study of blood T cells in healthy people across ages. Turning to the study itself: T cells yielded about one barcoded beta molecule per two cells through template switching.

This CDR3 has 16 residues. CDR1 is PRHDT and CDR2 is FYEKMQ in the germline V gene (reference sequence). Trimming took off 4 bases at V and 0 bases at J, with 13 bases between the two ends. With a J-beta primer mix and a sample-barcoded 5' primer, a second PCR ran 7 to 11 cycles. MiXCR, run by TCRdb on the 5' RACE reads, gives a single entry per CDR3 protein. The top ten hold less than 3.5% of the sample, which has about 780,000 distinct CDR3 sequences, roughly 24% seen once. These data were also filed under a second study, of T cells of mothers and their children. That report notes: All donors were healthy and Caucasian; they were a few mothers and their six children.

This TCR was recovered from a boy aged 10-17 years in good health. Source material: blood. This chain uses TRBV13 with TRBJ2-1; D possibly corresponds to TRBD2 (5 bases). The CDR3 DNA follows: TGTGCCAGCAGCTCGAGTCGGGGTCCCTCCTACAATGAGCAGTTCTTC. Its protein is CASSSSRGPSYNEQFF.